This is a list of T cell receptor beta chains from one sample in a study of shared clonotypes between healthy human individuals. Some clones are missing from TCRdb's copy, which holds only in-frame ones; the method was immunoSEQ multiplex PCR. This sample yields about 600,000 clones, of which around 81% are seen a single time; about 12% belongs to the top ten. Sequencing was done on a sample of PBMCs. The receptor set was obtained from a woman aged 40 to 50 in good health. Some clones in this sample may be carry-over from other donors' samples. Each CDR3 is given without its conserved first and last residue. Each record gives: V gene, CDR3 protein.

>TRBV7-2
ASSLGLPDTDTQY
>TRBV2
ASSAHVSLEQY
>TRBV2
ASSGRENSNQPQH
>TRBV28
ASSSRTGSLNTEAF
>TRBV6-4
ASSDQGIATDTQY
>TRBV6-1
ASSSWTGGLGELF
>TRBV10-3
AISEGRGTNEKLF
>TRBV7-2
ASSSWTSGSTGELF
>TRBV30
AWNEGQASPLH
>TRBV28
ASSLGPPGEQY
>TRBV2
ASSDKGLARYNEQF
>TRBV15
ATSSRRGSAQY
>TRBV5-1
ASSLGDRGNTGELF